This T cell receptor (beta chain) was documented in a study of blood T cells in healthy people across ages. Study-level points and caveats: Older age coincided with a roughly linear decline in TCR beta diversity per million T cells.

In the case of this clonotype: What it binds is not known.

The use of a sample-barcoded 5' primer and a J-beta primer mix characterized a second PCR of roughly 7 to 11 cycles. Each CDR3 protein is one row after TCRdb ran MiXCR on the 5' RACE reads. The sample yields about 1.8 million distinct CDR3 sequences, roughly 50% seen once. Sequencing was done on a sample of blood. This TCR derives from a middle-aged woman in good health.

CDR3 bases: TGCAGTGCTTTAGCGGGGGGGCCCCCAGATACGCAGTATTTT. It specifies CSALAGGPPDTQYF. The J gene is TRBJ2-3, the V gene TRBV20-1; 11 nucleotides match TRBD2. Germline V CDR1 and CDR2: DFQATT, SNEGSKA (reference sequence). The CDR3 spans 14 residues. The V segment lost 5 bases and the J segment 4 bases; nucleotides outside the gene matches: 5.